The clone carrying this T cell receptor (beta chain) was observed a single time. The sample carries other DNA sequences with the same CDR3. Only in-frame clones appear in the TCRdb table, and some are missing; sequencing was by immunoSEQ multiplex PCR. The repertoire has around 330,000 clones, around 84% of them found once; the top ten carry around 2%. These data are taken from a study of blood T cell repertoires in COVID-19. Study-level background: Donors in the United States, Italy and Spain gave samples during acute or convalescent COVID-19.

Trimming cost V 4 bases and J 2 bases, with 10 bases left between them. The CDR3 has 14 amino acids. CDR1 is KGHDR and CDR2 is SFDVKD in the germline V gene. The V call is TRBV24-1, the J call TRBJ2-5, with D possibly TRBD1 on 6 matching bases. The origin of this receptor is a woman in her twenties or thirties who had been exposed to COVID-19. The sample taken for sequencing was PBMCs or T cells enriched from blood (not recorded which). This CDR3 is CATSDPGQQETQYF. Here the CDR3 DNA reads TGTGCCACCAGTGACCCCGGACAGCAAGAGACCCAGTACTTC.